These 25 T cell receptor beta chains were sequenced from one sample in a study of blood T cells in healthy people across ages (dated by TCRdb to 2015 to 2017). The method behind the library was 5' RACE. The second PCR ran for roughly 7 to 12 cycles and used a J-beta primer mix along with a sample-barcoded 5' primer. The public reads were reanalyzed by TCRdb: fastp trimming at Q25, MiXCR alignment, in-frame beta chains only. Rows are unified per CDR3 protein, each entry keeping the most common DNA and genes. The sample has over 1,500,000 distinct CDR3 sequences on record, roughly 43% of them singletons. The ten largest clonotypes hold more than 20% of the sample. The sample consisted of blood. The receptors come from a human donor in good health.

The CDR3 loop reads CASSNGQGVGYTF. As DNA, the CDR3 is TGTGCCAGCAGCAACGGACAGGGCGTTGGCTACACCTTC. The chain recombines TRBV12-3 or TRBV12-4 with TRBJ1-2; TRBD1 matches 8 bases. J lost 7 bases, V lost 6 bases, and 7 bases had no gene match. The CDR3 contains 13 residues.

This clonotype was counted only a few times. The chain uses TRBV20-1 and TRBJ2-7; D gene uncertain. The CDR3 extends over 12 amino acids. In germline, CDR1 is DFQATT, CDR2 SNEGSKA (reference sequence). Trimming removed 3 bases at V and 0 bases at J, with 6 bases between. The CDR3 DNA reads TGCAGTGCTAGCGCTAGCTCCTACGAGCAGTACTTC. As protein: CSASASSYEQYF.

This clonotype was seen many times. The V call is TRBV5-1, the J call TRBJ2-6; D is unresolved. Germline lookup yields CDR1 SGHRS and CDR2 YFSETQ. There are 13 residues in the CDR3. Trimming stripped 5 bases from V and 7 bases from J, with 10 bases between. CDR3 sequence: CASSADGANVLTF. DNA of the CDR3: TGCGCCAGCAGTGCTGATGGTGCCAACGTCCTGACTTTC.

This clonotype was counted between two and nine times. The J gene is TRBJ1-3, the V gene TRBV7-2, with 7 bases lining up with TRBD1. Trimming took 9 bases from V and 0 from J; bases not matched to a gene: 2. CDR3 length: 13 residues. Looked up from germline, CDR1 is SGHTA and CDR2 is FQGNSA. The CDR3 DNA reads as TGTGCCAGTACAGGGGTCTCTGGAAACACCATATATTTT. Protein product: CASTGVSGNTIYF.

The chain is built from TRBV12-3 or TRBV12-4 and TRBJ2-7; D is perhaps TRBD1 (5 bases). The J call is doubtful: the DNA matches TRBJ2-5 better. The CDR3 is 13 residues long. In DNA form, the CDR3 reads TGTGCCAGCAGTTTAGAGGGGTTGCAGACCCAGTACTTC. Its translation is CASSLEGLQTQYF.

The genes are TRBV28 and TRBJ2-3; TRBD2 matches at 8 bases. V shed 6 bases and J 1 base; nucleotides not matched to a gene: 6. Germline values: CDR1 MDHEN, CDR2 SYDVKM. The CDR3 extends over 15 amino acids. CDR3 in DNA: TGTGCCAGCAGCACAGGGCGGGGGGGCACAGATACGCAGTATTTT. Translating it yields CASSTGRGGTDTQYF.

V is TRBV6-1 and J is TRBJ2-5; D not resolved. The CDR3 covers 14 residues. Trimming shortened V by 10 bases and J by 0 bases, and 15 bases separated the two germline ends. Per the germline V gene, CDR1 is MNHNS and CDR2 is SASEGT. The CDR3 loop reads CATMFVQDQETQYF. CDR3 bases: TGTGCCACCATGTTTGTCCAGGACCAAGAGACCCAGTACTTC.

This rearrangement joins TRBV20-1 to TRBJ2-7; D is unclear. Germline CDR1 and CDR2: DFQATT and SNEGSKA (reference sequence). Deletions cut 5 bases from V and 3 bases from J, with 17 bases between. This CDR3 spans 14 amino acids. Written as DNA, the CDR3 is TGCAGTGCTTCCCGCGGCCCAAGGGTCTACGAGCAGTACTTC. Its protein product is CSASRGPRVYEQYF.

The chain uses TRBV9 and TRBJ2-3; maybe TRBD1 (6 bases). In germline, CDR1 is SGDLS, CDR2 YYNGEE. The length of the CDR3 is 15 residues. V shed 4 bases and J shed 0 bases, with 12 bases lying between them. The DNA of the CDR3 is TGTGCCAGCAGCCCCAGGGGAGATAGCACAGATACGCAGTATTTT. It specifies CASSPRGDSTDTQYF.

The chain carries TRBV12-3 or TRBV12-4 and TRBJ1-1; weak D call: TRBD1 (5 bases). V lost 5 bases, J lost 3 bases, and 13 bases lay in between. The CDR3 is made up of 14 amino acids. The chain's CDR3 is CASSPGTAHTEAFF. The CDR3 DNA sequence: TGTGCCAGCAGTCCAGGGACGGCCCACACTGAAGCTTTCTTT.

There are a few counts of this clonotype. This sequence joins TRBV29-1 and TRBJ2-3; tentative D call: TRBD1 (5 bases). The CDR3 sequence is 11 residues long. Germline assignment: CDR1 SQVTM and CDR2 ANQGSEA. Trimming stripped 8 bases from V and 6 bases from J, with 12 bases between. The CDR3 reads CSILTEDTQYF. CDR3 sequence (DNA): TGCAGCATCCTGACAGAGGATACGCAGTATTTT.

This clonotype occurred a few times. The chain links TRBV7-3 to TRBJ1-5, with a weak D call TRBD1 (6 bases). Trimming took off 2 bases at V and 4 bases at J, with 9 bases between the two ends. The CDR3 is made up of 14 amino acids. Germline V CDR1 and CDR2: SGHTA, FQGTGA. Here the CDR3 DNA reads TGTGCCAGCAGCTTAGCAGGGACAAATCAGCCCCAGCATTTT. This encodes CASSLAGTNQPQHF.

This chain links TRBV29-1 with TRBJ2-3, with no clear D. This CDR3 region has 13 residues. CDR1 is SQVTM and CDR2 is ANQGSEA in the germline V gene. V lost 3 bases and J lost 5, with 12 bases in between. This CDR3 is CSVDFMALDTQYF. CDR3 nucleotides: TGCAGCGTTGACTTTATGGCGCTAGATACGCAGTATTTT.

This rearrangement joins TRBV7-2 to TRBJ1-3, with TRBD1 as a possible D gene (5 bases). Germline V lookup: CDR1 SGHTA, CDR2 FQGNSA. Trimming removed 5 bases from V and 3 bases from J, with 20 bases in between. This CDR3 spans 17 amino acids. CDR3 coding DNA: TGTGCCAGCAGCCCCCCGGACGGGGGGTGGGGTGGAAACACCATATATTTT. Its protein product is CASSPPDGGWGGNTIYF.

In its sample, this clonotype was seen a few times. V and J are TRBV12-3 or TRBV12-4 and TRBJ2-7, with D unresolved. This CDR3 is built from 13 residues. Trimming stripped 1 base from V and 3 bases from J, with 7 bases between. The CDR3 is CASSLEDGYEQYF. The CDR3 DNA sequence: TGTGCCAGCAGTTTAGAAGACGGCTACGAGCAGTACTTC.

The rearrangement joins TRBV30 to TRBJ2-5; D is possibly TRBD1 (6 bases). From germline, CDR1 is GTSNPN and CDR2 SVGIG (reference sequence). CDR3 length: 13 amino acids. Trimming took 5 bases from V and 0 from J, leaving 10 bases between them. CDR3 nucleotides: TGTGCCTGGGATAGGGGGAACCAAGAGACCCAGTACTTC. Translating it yields CAWDRGNQETQYF.

The chain recombines TRBV11-1 with TRBJ1-2, with D tentatively TRBD1 (5 bases). This CDR3 spans 14 amino acids. Trimming took off 5 bases at V and 4 bases at J, with 14 bases between the two ends. The germline V gene encodes CDR1 SGHAT and CDR2 FQDESV (reference sequence). The CDR3 coding sequence is TGTGCCAGCAGCCGAGAGGAGGGGCCCTATGGCTACACCTTC. Protein sequence: CASSREEGPYGYTF. Complete variable domain (other parts from reference TRBV11-1 and TRBJ1-2): EAEVAQSPRYKITEKSQAVAFWCDPISGHATLYWYRQILGQGPELLVQFQDESVVDDSQLPKDRFSAERLKGVDSTLKIQPAELGDSAMYLCASSREEGPYGYTFGSGTRLTVV.

This clonotype was recorded a few times. V usage is TRBV11-2 and J usage is TRBJ2-5; perhaps TRBD2 as D (5 bases). The DNA end is a closer match to TRBJ2-1, so the J assignment may be wrong. There are 12 residues in the CDR3. Germline V gene data show CDR1 as SGHAT and CDR2 as FQNNGV. This chain's CDR3 is CASSHAGILQFF. The CDR3 DNA follows: TGTGCCAGCAGCCACGCCGGGATATTACAGTTCTTC.

The chain joins TRBV5-1 to TRBJ2-3; tentatively, D is TRBD1 (6 bases). Germline V gene data show CDR1 as SGHRS and CDR2 as YFSETQ. The CDR3 is 14 residues long. With 7 bases removed from V and 2 bases from J, the gap between germline ends came to 14 bases. In DNA form, the CDR3 reads TGCGCCAGCGGGTCGGGACAAATCACAGATACGCAGTATTTT. It translates to CASGSGQITDTQYF. Based on the CDR3 plus reference TRBV5-1 and TRBJ2-3, the full variable domain is KAGVTQTPRYLIKTRGQQVTLSCSPISGHRSVSWYQQTPGQGLQFLFEYFSETQRNKGNFPGRFSGRQFSNSRSEMNVSTLELGDSALYLCASGSGQITDTQYFGPGTRLTVL.

V usage is TRBV7-2 and J usage is TRBJ1-1; D is ambiguous. V lost 1 base, J lost 9 bases, and 18 bases lay in between. There are 15 residues in the CDR3. Germline V lookup: CDR1 SGHTA, CDR2 FQGNSA. The CDR3, as DNA: TGTGCCAGCAGCTTAGGGCCCAGATCAACCGGTCAAGCTTTCTTT. The encoded protein is CASSLGPRSTGQAFF.

The chain is built from TRBV28 and TRBJ1-2; D is unresolved. Germline lookup yields CDR1 MDHEN and CDR2 SYDVKM. The CDR3 length is 13 residues. The germline V and J ends were trimmed by 5 bases and 2 bases, with 9 bases remaining between them. The CDR3 coding sequence is TGTGCCAGCAGTCCCAATTTCAACTATGGCTACACCTTC. Translated: CASSPNFNYGYTF.

The gene calls are TRBV7-2 and TRBJ2-7; 11 nucleotides line up with TRBD2. CDR1 is SGHTA and CDR2 is FQGNSA in the germline V gene. The CDR3 loop spans 16 amino acids. The V and J ends lost 5 bases and 1 base, in that order; junction bases with no gene match: 7. CDR3 DNA sequence: TGTGCCAGCAGCGTAAGACTAGCGGGGTTGTCCTACGAGCAGTACTTC. It translates to CASSVRLAGLSYEQYF.

The chain recombines TRBV29-1 with TRBJ1-1; the D is unclear. Germline V lookup: CDR1 SQVTM, CDR2 ANQGSEA. The length of the CDR3 is 12 residues. V was cut by 4 bases and J by 5 bases, with 11 bases left in between. CDR3 in amino acids: CSVGRSGTEAFF. CDR3 DNA: TGCAGCGTTGGGAGGTCTGGGACTGAAGCTTTCTTT.

This clonotype has more than one count but fewer than ten. The rearrangement uses TRBV10-3 and TRBJ2-5, with a tentative D call TRBD1 (6 bases). The J call is in doubt because the DNA end fits TRBJ2-7 better. The CDR3 consists of 13 residues. In germline, CDR1 is ENHRY, CDR2 SYGVKD. This CDR3 is CAIRGRQAYEQYF. CDR3 coding DNA: TGTGCCATCAGGGGAAGACAGGCCTACGAGCAGTACTTC.

Turning to this clonotype: A much larger clonotype is one base distant, so this may be a read error. The J gene is TRBJ1-2, the V gene TRBV15; D unclear. The V and J ends lost 1 base and 4 bases respectively, with 7 bases between them. Per germline, CDR1 LNHNV and CDR2 YYDKDF (reference sequence). This CDR3 region has 13 residues. The CDR3 DNA reads as TGTGCCACCAGCAGAGGAGTAAGCTATGGCTACACCTTC. Protein product: CATSRGVSYGYTF. Complete variable domain (other parts from reference TRBV15 and TRBJ1-2): DAMVIQNPRYQVTQFGKPVTLSCSQTLNHNVMYWYQQKSSQAPKLLFHYYDKDFNNEADTPDNFQSRRPNTSFCFLDIRSPGLGDTAMYLCATSRGVSYGYTFGSGTRLTVV.